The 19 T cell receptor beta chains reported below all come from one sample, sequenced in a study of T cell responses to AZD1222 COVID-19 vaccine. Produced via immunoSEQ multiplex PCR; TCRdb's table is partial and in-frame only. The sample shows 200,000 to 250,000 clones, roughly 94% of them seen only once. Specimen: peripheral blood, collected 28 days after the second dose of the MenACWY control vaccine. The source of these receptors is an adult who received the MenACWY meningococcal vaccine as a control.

The CDR3 reads CASSVASGNTIYF. CDR3 nucleotide sequence: TGTGCCAGCAGCGTGGCCTCTGGAAACACCATATATTTT. The chain recombines TRBV9 with TRBJ1-3, with no clear D. Trimming took 2 bases from V and 0 from J, leaving 3 bases between them. The CDR3 contains 13 residues. Germline V gene lookup returns CDR1 SGDLS and CDR2 YYNGEE. Looking up the rest from reference TRBV9 and TRBJ1-3 gives the full variable domain: DSGVTQTPKHLITATGQRVTLRCSPRSGDLSVYWYQQSLDQGLQFLIQYYNGEERAKGNILERFSAQQFPDLHSELNLSSLELGDSALYFCASSVASGNTIYFGEGSWLTVV.

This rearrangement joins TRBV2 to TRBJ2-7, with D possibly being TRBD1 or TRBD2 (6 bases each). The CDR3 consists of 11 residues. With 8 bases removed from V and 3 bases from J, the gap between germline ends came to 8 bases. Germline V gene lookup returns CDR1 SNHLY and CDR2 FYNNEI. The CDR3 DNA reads TGTGCCAGCGGGGGGCTCTACGAGCAGTACTTC. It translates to CASGGLYEQYF.

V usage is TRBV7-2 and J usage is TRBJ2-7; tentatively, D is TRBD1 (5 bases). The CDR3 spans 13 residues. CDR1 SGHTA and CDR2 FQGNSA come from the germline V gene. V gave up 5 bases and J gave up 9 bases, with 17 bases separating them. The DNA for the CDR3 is TGTGCCAGCAGCCCCGCAGGGCGGCCCCCGCAGTACTTC. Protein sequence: CASSPAGRPPQYF.

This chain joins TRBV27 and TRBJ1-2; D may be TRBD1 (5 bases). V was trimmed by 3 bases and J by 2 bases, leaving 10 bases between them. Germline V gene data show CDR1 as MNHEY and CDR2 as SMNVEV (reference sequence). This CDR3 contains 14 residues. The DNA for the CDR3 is TGTGCCAGCAGTTTCCTAGGGGAAAACTATGGCTACACCTTC. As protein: CASSFLGENYGYTF.

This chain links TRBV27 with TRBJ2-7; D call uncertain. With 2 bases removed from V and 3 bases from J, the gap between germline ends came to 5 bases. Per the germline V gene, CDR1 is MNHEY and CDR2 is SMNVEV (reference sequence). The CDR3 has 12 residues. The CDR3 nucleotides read TGTGCCAGCAGTTTAGGGGACTACGAGCAGTACTTC. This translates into CASSLGDYEQYF.

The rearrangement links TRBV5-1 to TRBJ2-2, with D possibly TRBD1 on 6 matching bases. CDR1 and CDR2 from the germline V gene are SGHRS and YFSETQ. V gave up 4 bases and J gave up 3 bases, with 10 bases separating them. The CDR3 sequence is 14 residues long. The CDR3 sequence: CASSIGQYTGELFF. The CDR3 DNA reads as TGCGCCAGCAGCATAGGACAGTACACCGGGGAGCTGTTTTTT.

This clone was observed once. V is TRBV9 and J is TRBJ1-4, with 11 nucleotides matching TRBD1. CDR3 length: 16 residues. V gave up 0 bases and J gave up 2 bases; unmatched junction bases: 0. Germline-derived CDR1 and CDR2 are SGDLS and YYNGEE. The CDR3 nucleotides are TGTGCCAGCAGCGTAGGGACAGGGGGCACTAATGAAAAACTGTTTTTT. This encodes CASSVGTGGTNEKLFF.

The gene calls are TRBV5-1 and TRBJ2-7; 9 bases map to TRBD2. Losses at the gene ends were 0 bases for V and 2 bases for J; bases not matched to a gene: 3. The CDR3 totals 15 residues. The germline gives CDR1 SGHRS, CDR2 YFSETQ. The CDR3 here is CASSLASGDTYEQYF. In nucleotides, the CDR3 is TGCGCCAGCAGCTTGGCTAGCGGGGATACCTACGAGCAGTACTTC.

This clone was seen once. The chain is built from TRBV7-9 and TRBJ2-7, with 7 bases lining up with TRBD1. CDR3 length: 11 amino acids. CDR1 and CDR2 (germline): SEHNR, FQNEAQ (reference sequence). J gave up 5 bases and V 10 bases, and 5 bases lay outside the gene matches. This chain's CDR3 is CATATGNEQYF. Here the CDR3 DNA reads TGTGCCACCGCGACAGGGAACGAGCAGTACTTC.

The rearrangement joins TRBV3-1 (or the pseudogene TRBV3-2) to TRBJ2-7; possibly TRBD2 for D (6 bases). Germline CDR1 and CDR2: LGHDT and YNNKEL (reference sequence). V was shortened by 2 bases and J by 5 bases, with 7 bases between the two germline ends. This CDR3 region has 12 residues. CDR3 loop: CASSQRENEQYF. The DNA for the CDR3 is TGTGCCAGCAGCCAACGGGAGAACGAGCAGTACTTC.

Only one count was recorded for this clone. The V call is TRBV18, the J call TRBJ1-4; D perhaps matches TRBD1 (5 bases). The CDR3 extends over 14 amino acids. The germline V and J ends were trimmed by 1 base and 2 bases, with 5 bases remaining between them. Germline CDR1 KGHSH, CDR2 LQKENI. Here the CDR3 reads CASSPRGTNEKLFF. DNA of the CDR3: TGTGCCAGCTCACCACGGGGGACTAATGAAAAACTGTTTTTT.

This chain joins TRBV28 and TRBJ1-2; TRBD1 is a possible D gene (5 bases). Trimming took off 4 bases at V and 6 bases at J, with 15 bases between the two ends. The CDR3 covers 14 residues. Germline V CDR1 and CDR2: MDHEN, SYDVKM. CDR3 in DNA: TGTGCCAGCAGTTCCCTCGGCAGGGAGAATGGCTACACCTTC. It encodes CASSSLGRENGYTF.

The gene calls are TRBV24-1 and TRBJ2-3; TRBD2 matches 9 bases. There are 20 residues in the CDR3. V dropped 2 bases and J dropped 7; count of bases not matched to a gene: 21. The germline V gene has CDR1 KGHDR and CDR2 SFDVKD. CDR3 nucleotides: TGTGCCACCAGTGATTCTCCCATAGGCTTTCTAGCGGGGCTTTGGCATACGCAGTATTTT. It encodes CATSDSPIGFLAGLWHTQYF.

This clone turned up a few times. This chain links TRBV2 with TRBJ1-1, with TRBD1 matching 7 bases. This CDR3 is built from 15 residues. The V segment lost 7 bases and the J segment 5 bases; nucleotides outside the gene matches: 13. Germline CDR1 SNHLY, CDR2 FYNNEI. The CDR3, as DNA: TGTGCCAGCACGCGACAGGGAGCCCCCGGGACTGAAGCTTTCTTT. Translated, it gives CASTRQGAPGTEAFF.

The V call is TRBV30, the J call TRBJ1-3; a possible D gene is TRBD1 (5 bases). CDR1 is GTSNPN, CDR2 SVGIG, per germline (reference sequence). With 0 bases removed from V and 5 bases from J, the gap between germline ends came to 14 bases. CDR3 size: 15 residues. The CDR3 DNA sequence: TGTGCCTGGAGTGTACGTGGGGACGGGCGAAACACCATATATTTT. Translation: CAWSVRGDGRNTIYF.

CDR3 in DNA: TGTGCCAGCACTACCCAAGGGGACAGGGGCCAGGGGAGGGAAAAACTGTTTTTT. This sequence encodes CASTTQGDRGQGREKLFF. The V call is TRBV28, the J call TRBJ1-4; the match to TRBD1 covers 10 bases. Unmatched junction bases numbered 19, after V lost 7 bases and J lost 8 bases. Germline V gene lookup returns CDR1 MDHEN and CDR2 SYDVKM. The CDR3 length is 18 residues.

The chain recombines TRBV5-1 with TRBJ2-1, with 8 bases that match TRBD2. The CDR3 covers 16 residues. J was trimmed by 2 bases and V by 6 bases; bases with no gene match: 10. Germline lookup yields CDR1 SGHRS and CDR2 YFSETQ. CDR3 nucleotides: TGCGCCAGCAAACCTCTCGGGGGGGCAACCTACAATGAGCAGTTCTTC. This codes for CASKPLGGATYNEQFF.

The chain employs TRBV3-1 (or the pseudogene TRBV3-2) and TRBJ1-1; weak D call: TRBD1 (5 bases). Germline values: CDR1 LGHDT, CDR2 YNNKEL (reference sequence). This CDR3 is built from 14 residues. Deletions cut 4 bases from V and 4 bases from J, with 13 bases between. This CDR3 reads CASSLQGLGTEAFF. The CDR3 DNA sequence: TGTGCCAGCAGCCTTCAGGGTTTAGGCACTGAAGCTTTCTTT.

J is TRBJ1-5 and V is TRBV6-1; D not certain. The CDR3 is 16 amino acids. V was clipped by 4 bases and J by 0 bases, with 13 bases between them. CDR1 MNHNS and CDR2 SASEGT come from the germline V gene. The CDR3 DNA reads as TGTGCCAGCAGTGTATCGACGGACTATAGCAATCAGCCCCAGCATTTT. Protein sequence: CASSVSTDYSNQPQHF.